One and the same sample provided the 30 T cell receptor beta chains below, sequenced in a study of OX40 agonist ivuxolimab in advanced cancers. Here immunoSEQ multiplex PCR was the method, and the copy in TCRdb shows in-frame clones only, minus some. The repertoire holds tens of thousands of clones, 84% seen once, with roughly 1.2% in the top ten. Sequenced here: CD4+ or CD8+ T cells sorted from blood, sampled in a trial of the OX40 agonist ivuxolimab. The receptors derive from an adult with an advanced solid tumor such as melanoma, head and neck, liver or kidney cancer.

The count of this clone is one. This sequence joins TRBV9 and TRBJ2-6, with D possibly matching TRBD2 (6 bases). The V and J ends lost 0 bases and 2 bases respectively, with 15 bases between them. Germline assignment: CDR1 SGDLS and CDR2 YYNGEE. This CDR3 has 18 amino acids. The CDR3 region has the DNA TGTGCCAGCAGCGTAGGGATAAGTTGGGGGGCTGGGGCCAACGTCCTGACTTTC. This gives the protein CASSVGISWGAGANVLTF.

The chain employs TRBV6-6 and TRBJ2-1; unclear D gene. Trimming removed 0 bases at V and 10 bases at J, with 16 bases between. The CDR3 spans 15 residues. In germline, CDR1 is MNHNY, CDR2 SVGAGI (reference sequence). DNA of the CDR3: TGTGCCAGCAGTTACTCGGGGAACCGACTGGACGAGCAGTTCTTC. This translates into CASSYSGNRLDEQFF.

The chain has TRBV4-3 and TRBJ2-1; possibly TRBD2 for D (7 bases). The CDR3 has 15 residues. Germline-derived CDR1 and CDR2 are LGHNA and YSLEER. V shed 1 base and J shed 9 bases, with 16 bases lying between them. The CDR3 loop reads CASSQVWGGLGEQFF. CDR3 coding DNA: TGCGCCAGCAGCCAAGTATGGGGGGGGCTGGGTGAGCAGTTCTTC.

The chain has TRBV19 and TRBJ1-1; no definite D call. Germline lookup yields CDR1 LNHDA and CDR2 SQIVND (reference sequence). The CDR3 has 15 residues. Trimming took 5 bases from V and 6 from J, leaving 19 bases between them. The CDR3 region has the DNA TGTGCCAGTAGTCGCAGACGGATCCCAGGCGCTGAAGCTTTCTTT. This sequence encodes CASSRRRIPGAEAFF.

This rearrangement joins TRBV5-4 to TRBJ1-2, with 7 bases matching TRBD1. The V segment lost 0 bases and the J segment 1 base; nucleotides outside the gene matches: 9. This CDR3 region has 17 residues. The V gene's germline CDR1 is SGHNT and CDR2 YYREEE (reference sequence). The CDR3 sequence is CASSLGGTARDNYGYTF. CDR3 sequence (DNA): TGTGCCAGCAGCTTGGGAGGGACAGCGCGCGATAACTATGGCTACACCTTC.

This sequence joins TRBV7-3 and TRBJ1-2; TRBD1 agrees at 9 bases. The CDR3 is 14 amino acids. CDR1 and CDR2 from the germline V gene are SGHTA and FQGTGA. The V gene end was trimmed by 5 bases and the J gene end by 8 bases; junction bases not matched to a gene: 9. The CDR3 is CASSAGQGLGGYTF. The CDR3 DNA follows: TGTGCCAGCAGCGCGGGACAGGGCCTCGGGGGCTACACCTTC. Together with reference TRBV7-3 and TRBJ1-2, the CDR3 gives the full variable domain: GAGVSQTPSNKVTEKGKYVELRCDPISGHTALYWYRQSLGQGPEFLIYFQGTGAADDSGLPNDRFFAVRPEGSVSTLKIQRTERGDSAVYLCASSAGQGLGGYTFGSGTRLTVV.

J is TRBJ1-1 and V is TRBV6-1, with D unresolved. Germline V lookup: CDR1 MNHNS, CDR2 SASEGT. The CDR3 length is 13 residues. V was cut by 6 bases and J by 1 base, with 9 bases left in between. The CDR3 sequence: CASSRTGNTEAFF. For the CDR3, the DNA is TGTGCCAGCAGCCGGACCGGGAACACTGAAGCTTTCTTT.

This clone was counted between two and nine times. This chain links TRBV5-4 with TRBJ1-6; weak D call: TRBD1 (5 bases). Germline V lookup: CDR1 SGHNT, CDR2 YYREEE (reference sequence). V was clipped by 4 bases and J by 10 bases, with 12 bases between them. This CDR3 is 13 amino acids long. The CDR3 reads CASSDSIPSPLHF. The CDR3 region has the DNA TGTGCCAGCAGCGACAGTATTCCCTCACCCCTCCACTTT.

Written as DNA, the CDR3 is TGTGCCAGCAGCGTTACCCGGGGCGGGGAGCTGTTTTTT. Amino acid sequence: CASSVTRGGELFF. V gene TRBV2 combines with J gene TRBJ2-2, with D possibly TRBD2 on 5 matching bases. Germline CDR1 and CDR2: SNHLY and FYNNEI. This CDR3 has 13 residues. The V end lost 6 bases, the J end lost 7 bases, and 12 bases lay between the germline ends.

This rearrangement joins TRBV7-2 to TRBJ2-5; D is possibly TRBD1 (5 bases). CDR1 is SGHTA and CDR2 is FQGNSA in the germline V gene. The CDR3 length is 14 residues. The V and J ends lost 5 bases and 3 bases respectively, with 13 bases between them. The CDR3 DNA reads as TGTGCCAGCAGCCCCACAGGTGGGGAAGAGACCCAGTACTTC. Translated, it gives CASSPTGGEETQYF.

This rearrangement joins TRBV7-9 to TRBJ1-6; TRBD1 matches 9 bases. CDR1 is SEHNR, CDR2 FQNEAQ, per germline (reference sequence). With 4 bases clipped from V and 9 bases from J, the junction kept 10 bases outside the gene matches. This CDR3 comprises 16 residues. The CDR3 here is CASSSYRGLVSSPLHF. CDR3 DNA sequence: TGTGCCAGCAGCTCTTACAGGGGGCTAGTTTCTTCACCCCTCCACTTT.

J is TRBJ2-1 and V is TRBV5-1; TRBD1 agrees at 11 bases. V shed 4 bases and J 1 base; nucleotides not matched to a gene: 7. Germline V gene lookup returns CDR1 SGHRS and CDR2 YFSETQ. The length of the CDR3 is 17 residues. The CDR3: CASSKGTGGRSYNEQFF. CDR3 bases: TGCGCCAGCAGCAAGGGGACAGGGGGACGGTCCTACAATGAGCAGTTCTTC.

CDR3 in DNA: TGTGCCAGCATTTTTGGGCAGCCTCGATCTGGAAACACCATATATTTT. This codes for CASIFGQPRSGNTIYF. The V and J genes are TRBV7-9 and TRBJ1-3; D ambiguous. From germline, CDR1 is SEHNR and CDR2 FQNEAQ (reference sequence). With 7 bases removed from V and 1 base from J, the gap between germline ends came to 17 bases. The CDR3 has 16 amino acids.

V is TRBV6-6 and J is TRBJ2-7; D not certain. The CDR3 runs 13 residues. Germline-derived CDR1 and CDR2 are MNHNY and SVGAGI (reference sequence). V lost 4 bases and J 3 bases, leaving 10 bases between the germline ends. The CDR3 DNA reads TGTGCCAGCAGTTCCGCGCCTAGCTACGAGCAGTACTTC. Its protein product is CASSSAPSYEQYF.

A remark on this clone: Different DNA sequences within this sample yield the same CDR3. The J gene is TRBJ1-1, the V gene TRBV5-1; no reliable D call. The V and J ends lost 0 bases and 2 bases respectively, with 5 bases between them. The CDR3 has 13 residues. In germline, CDR1 is SGHRS, CDR2 YFSETQ. DNA for the CDR3: TGCGCCAGCAGCTTGGTCAGTAACACTGAAGCTTTCTTT. This encodes CASSLVSNTEAFF.

The sample holds a few counts of this clone. V usage is TRBV7-2 and J usage is TRBJ1-5; D is ambiguous. Trimming pared 6 bases from V and 0 bases from J, leaving 9 bases between. Germline V gene lookup returns CDR1 SGHTA and CDR2 FQGNSA. CDR3 size: 14 residues. CDR3 loop: CASSNFYSNQPQHF. CDR3 nucleotides: TGTGCCAGCAGTAACTTTTATAGCAATCAGCCCCAGCATTTT.

The V call is TRBV15, the J call TRBJ2-3, with D tentatively TRBD1 (5 bases). Germline lookup yields CDR1 LNHNV and CDR2 YYDKDF (reference sequence). The CDR3 covers 16 residues. V was shortened by 1 base and J by 2 bases, with 13 bases between the two germline ends. The CDR3 DNA follows: TGTGCCACCAGCAGAGCCCCGCAGGGCGTCACAGATACGCAGTATTTT. It encodes CATSRAPQGVTDTQYF.

This clone is judged medium-sized. The chain couples TRBV6-5 to TRBJ1-6, with D possibly being TRBD1 (6 bases). V gave up 8 bases and J gave up 6 bases, with 11 bases separating them. The CDR3 loop spans 13 amino acids. The germline V gene has CDR1 MNHEY and CDR2 SVGAGI. In nucleotides, the CDR3 is TGTGCCAGCCGAACAGGGCTTAATTCACCCCTCCACTTT. It yields the protein CASRTGLNSPLHF.

This clone was recorded only once. The chain couples TRBV7-2 to TRBJ2-5; D is unclear. Trimming removed 1 base from V and 2 bases from J, with 8 bases in between. The CDR3 has 14 amino acids. Per germline, CDR1 SGHTA and CDR2 FQGNSA. The CDR3 nucleotides are TGTGCCAGCAGCTTAGGTTGGGCTCAAGAGACCCAGTACTTC. Amino acid sequence: CASSLGWAQETQYF.

This chain joins TRBV4-2 and TRBJ2-7; D assignment may be TRBD1 or TRBD2 (5 bases each). In germline, CDR1 is LGHNA, CDR2 YNFKEQ. The CDR3 length is 12 residues. The V end lost 3 bases, the J end lost 12 bases, and 15 bases lay between the germline ends. The CDR3 is CASSQIGRDPYF. The CDR3 DNA follows: TGTGCCAGCAGCCAGATTGGCCGGGACCCGTACTTC.

The gene calls are TRBV11-1 and TRBJ2-2; the D gene is possibly TRBD1 (5 bases). Germline CDR1 reads SGHAT; CDR2 reads FQDESV (reference sequence). V lost 4 bases and J lost 0, with 15 bases in between. The CDR3 spans 17 residues. As DNA, the CDR3 is TGTGCCAGCAGCTCCAGAAGGGGCCCTGCGAACACCGGGGAGCTGTTTTTT. This encodes CASSSRRGPANTGELFF.

The gene calls are TRBV19 and TRBJ1-1; D gene uncertain. The germline V gene encodes CDR1 LNHDA and CDR2 SQIVND (reference sequence). V lost 5 bases and J 2 bases, leaving 9 bases between the germline ends. CDR3 length: 13 residues. CDR3 DNA sequence: TGTGCCAGTAGTTTCCAGGTAAACACTGAAGCTTTCTTT. Amino acid sequence: CASSFQVNTEAFF.

This chain joins TRBV16 and TRBJ2-1, with no clear D. The CDR3 length is 15 residues. Trimming left V 0 bases short and J 0 bases short, with 6 bases between. The germline V gene has CDR1 KGHSY and CDR2 FQNENV. Written as DNA, the CDR3 is TGTGCCAGCAGCCAATCGGGCCTCTCCTACAATGAGCAGTTCTTC. This translates into CASSQSGLSYNEQFF. The full variable domain, its missing parts supplied by reference TRBV16 and TRBJ2-1, is GEEVAQTPKHLVRGEGQKAKLYCAPIKGHSYVFWYQQVLKNEFKFLISFQNENVFDETGMPKERFSAKCLPNSPCSLEIQATKLEDSAVYFCASSQSGLSYNEQFFGPGTRLTVL.

This chain links TRBV4-2 with TRBJ1-4; TRBD1 might be the D (5 bases). The germline CDR1 and CDR2 sequences are LGHNA and YNFKEQ. The CDR3 contains 17 residues. The germline V and J ends were trimmed by 0 bases and 4 bases, with 15 bases remaining between them. The CDR3 nucleotides are TGTGCCAGCAGCCAAGAAATCACGGGGGTTGGTAATGAAAAACTGTTTTTT. Translation: CASSQEITGVGNEKLFF.

Regarding this clone: Additional DNA sequences in this sample encode the identical CDR3. The chain joins TRBV4-1 to TRBJ2-7; 7 bases match TRBD1. This CDR3 contains 14 residues. Germline CDR1 is MGHRA and CDR2 is YSYEKL. With V trimmed by 3 bases and J by 7 bases, 9 bases remained unmatched. The CDR3 protein is CASSHLTGHYEQYF. CDR3 DNA: TGCGCCAGCAGCCACTTGACAGGGCACTATGAGCAGTACTTC.

This rearrangement joins TRBV10-3 to TRBJ2-5; the match to TRBD2 covers 12 bases. After removal of 5 bases from V and 2 bases from J, the junction contained 6 bases not matched to a gene. This CDR3 is built from 16 residues. The germline CDR1 and CDR2 sequences are ENHRY and SYGVKD. CDR3 sequence reads: CAISTGTSGPQETQYF. The CDR3 DNA sequence: TGTGCCATCAGTACCGGGACTAGCGGGCCACAAGAGACCCAGTACTTC.

Only a few counts were recorded for this clone. This rearrangement joins TRBV7-8 to TRBJ1-5, with D possibly matching TRBD1 (6 bases). The CDR3 spans 16 residues. Deletions cut 6 bases from V and 3 bases from J, with 18 bases between. Germline V lookup: CDR1 SGHVS, CDR2 FQNEAQ. CDR3 nucleotides: TGTGCCAGCAGTTTAAGTAGGGGGGGCATCAATCAGCCCCAGCATTTT. Translated, it gives CASSLSRGGINQPQHF.

This chain joins TRBV2 and TRBJ1-1; D remains unclear. This CDR3 has 13 amino acids. Germline CDR1 SNHLY, CDR2 FYNNEI. The germline V and J ends were trimmed by 6 bases and 0 bases, with 8 bases remaining between them. As DNA, the CDR3 is TGTGCCAGCAGGCAGTACCTGAACACTGAAGCTTTCTTT. Protein sequence: CASRQYLNTEAFF.

V usage is TRBV18 and J usage is TRBJ1-2; possible D gene TRBD1, 5 bases. V lost 6 bases, J lost 2 bases, and 16 bases lay in between. CDR3 length: 15 amino acids. The germline V gene has CDR1 KGHSH and CDR2 LQKENI. CDR3 nucleotides: TGTGCCAGCTCTCCCGGGACCGCGTACAACTATGGCTACACCTTC. Translating gives CASSPGTAYNYGYTF.

This clone came up once. The chain has TRBV5-1 and TRBJ1-1; TRBD1 is a possible D gene (5 bases). This CDR3 is 15 amino acids long. V dropped 0 bases and J dropped 5 bases, with 14 bases sitting between them. The germline V gene encodes CDR1 SGHRS and CDR2 YFSETQ. In nucleotides, the CDR3 is TGCGCCAGCAGCTTGGGGGGGACCCCAGGGACTGAAGCTTTCTTT. Encoded protein: CASSLGGTPGTEAFF. The variable domain in full, with the rest retrieved from reference TRBV5-1 and TRBJ1-1, is KAGVTQTPRYLIKTRGQQVTLSCSPISGHRSVSWYQQTPGQGLQFLFEYFSETQRNKGNFPGRFSGRQFSNSRSEMNVSTLELGDSALYLCASSLGGTPGTEAFFGQGTRLTVV.